The clone carrying this T cell receptor (beta chain) was seen many times. The TCRbeta library incorporated unique molecular identifiers. TCRdb fed the PCR reads into MiXCR, producing one record per CDR3 protein. The sample holds about 4,000 distinct CDR3 sequences, 9.1% seen once. This specimen belongs to a study of T-cell reconstitution after alpha-beta-depleted transplantation in children. The sequencing here drew on PBMCs, mostly from graft donor cells, taken 180 days after TCRalphabeta/CD19-depleted stem cell transplant. This receptor was identified in a male patient between 2 and 10 years old who had a stem cell transplant for acute lymphoblastic leukemia, so the T cells may come from the graft donor.

CDR3 sequence (DNA): TGTGCCATCAGTGAGTTCGGACTAGCGGCAAAGCTCTCGTACTACAATGAGCAGTTCTTC. Protein product: CAISEFGLAAKLSYYNEQFF. This rearrangement joins TRBV10-3 to TRBJ2-1, with TRBD2 identical over 10 bases. The CDR3 has 20 amino acids. Per germline, CDR1 ENHRY and CDR2 SYGVKD. With V trimmed by 1 base and J by 3 bases, 15 bases remained unmatched.